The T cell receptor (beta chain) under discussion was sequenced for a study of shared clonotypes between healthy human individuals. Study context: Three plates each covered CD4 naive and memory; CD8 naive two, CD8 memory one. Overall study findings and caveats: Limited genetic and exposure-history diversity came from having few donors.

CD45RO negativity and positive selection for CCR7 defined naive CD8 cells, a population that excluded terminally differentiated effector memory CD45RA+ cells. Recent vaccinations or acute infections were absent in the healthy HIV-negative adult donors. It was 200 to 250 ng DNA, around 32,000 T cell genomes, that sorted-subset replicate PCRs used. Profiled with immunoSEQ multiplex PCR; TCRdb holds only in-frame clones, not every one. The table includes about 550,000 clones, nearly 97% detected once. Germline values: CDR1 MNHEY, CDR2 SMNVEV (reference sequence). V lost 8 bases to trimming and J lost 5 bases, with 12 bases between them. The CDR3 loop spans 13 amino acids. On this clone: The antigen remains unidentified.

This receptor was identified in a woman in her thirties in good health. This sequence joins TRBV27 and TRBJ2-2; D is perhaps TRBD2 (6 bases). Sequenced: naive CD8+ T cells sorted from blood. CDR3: CASRNSGTGELFF. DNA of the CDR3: TGTGCCAGCCGAAACAGCGGGACCGGGGAGCTGTTTTTT.